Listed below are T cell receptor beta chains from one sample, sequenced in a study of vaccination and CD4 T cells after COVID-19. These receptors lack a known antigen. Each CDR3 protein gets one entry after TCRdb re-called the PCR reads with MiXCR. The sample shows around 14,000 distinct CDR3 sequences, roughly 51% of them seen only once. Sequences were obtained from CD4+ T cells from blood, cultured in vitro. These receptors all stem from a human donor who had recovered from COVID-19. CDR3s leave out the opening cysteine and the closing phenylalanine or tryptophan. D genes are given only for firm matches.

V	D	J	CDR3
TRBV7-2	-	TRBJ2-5	ASSRVGVKQETQY
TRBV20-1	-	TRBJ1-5	SATGPGGNQPQH
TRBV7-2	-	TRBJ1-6	ASSAGLTYNSPLH
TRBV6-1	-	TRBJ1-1	ASSLQSGVSTEAF
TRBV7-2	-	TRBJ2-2	ASSSQGSTGELF
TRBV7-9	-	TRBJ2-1	ASSLGTGGNNEQF
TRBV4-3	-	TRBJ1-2	ASSQEYGGSRRHGYT
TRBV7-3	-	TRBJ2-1	ASSLNRGSYNEQF
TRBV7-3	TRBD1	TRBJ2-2	ASSDIRGLGGELF
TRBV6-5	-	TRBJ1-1	ASSYDSLSGAF
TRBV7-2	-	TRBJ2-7	ASSWTDTSYEQY
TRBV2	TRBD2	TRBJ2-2	ASTLANANTGELF
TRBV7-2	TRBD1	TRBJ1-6	ASSPHPSWQGDSPLH
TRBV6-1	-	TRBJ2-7	ASTTGPFNYEQY
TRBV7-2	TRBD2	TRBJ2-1	ASSPGGAQNEQF
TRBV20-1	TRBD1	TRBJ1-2	SASDRATLGYT
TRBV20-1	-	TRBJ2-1	SARDSLRGFNEQF
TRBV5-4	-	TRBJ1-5	ASSSGKNQPQH
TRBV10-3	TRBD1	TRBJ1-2	AISVGTAGGYT
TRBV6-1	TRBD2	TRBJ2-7	ASNSLAGSAYEQY
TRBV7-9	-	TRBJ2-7	ASSSRGTRGDEQY
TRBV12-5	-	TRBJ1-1	ASGLVSRGDTEAF
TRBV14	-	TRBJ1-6	ASSQKGGLPNSPLH
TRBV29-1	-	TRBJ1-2	SVEDGGARGYT
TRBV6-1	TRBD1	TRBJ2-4	ASSDIQGAARAKNIQY
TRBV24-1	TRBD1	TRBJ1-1	ATSDRTGAEAF
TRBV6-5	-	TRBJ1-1	ASSYVEFQKNTEAF